The sequence of this T cell receptor (beta chain) was determined in a study of a mutant IDH1 vaccine in newly diagnosed glioma. In the study overall: Vaccines were begun 4-6 weeks after radiotherapy alone, or with temozolomide cycles. Treated patients, averaging roughly 44 years, were about 60% male and approximately 38% female.

Study-level points and caveats: The occurrence of vaccine-induced immune responses was seen in around 94% of patients.

To note about this clone: Its matching antigen is unknown.

Produced via immunoSEQ multiplex PCR; TCRdb's table is partial and in-frame only. Of tens of thousands of clones listed, 81% are singletons. Noted time point: week 5, during vaccination. Vaccination used 300 ug of mutant IDH1 20-mer peptide per dose, with topical imiquimod. V shed 4 bases and J shed 2 bases, with 15 bases lying between them. The CDR3 spans 16 residues. CDR1 and CDR2 from the germline V gene are SGHRS and YFSETQ. The J gene is TRBJ1-4, the V gene TRBV5-1; a possible D gene is TRBD1 (5 bases). Source: PBMCs, taken from a glioma patient whose treatment included an IDH1 peptide vaccine. The sequence was collected from a man aged 50 to 60 with glioma. CDR3 region: CASSLGQLGTNEKLFF. The CDR3 DNA reads as TGCGCCAGCAGCCTAGGACAACTAGGGACTAATGAAAAACTGTTTTTT.